This TCR beta chain was observed in a study of blood T cells in healthy people across ages. Between the trimmed V and J ends, which lost 0 bases and 5 bases, there was a span of 11 bases. This CDR3 spans 14 amino acids. The germline gives CDR1 SNHLY, CDR2 FYNNEI. Whole-study results and caveats: Greater diversity and more naive CD4+ cells were seen in long-lived donors than in aged donors. Estimates based on one million T cells were treated as lower bounds.

Concerning this clonotype: Antigen: not known.

The authors drew approximately 9 milliliters of peripheral blood from each donor. Per sample, no less than 5 micrograms of total RNA were extracted. A second PCR, run for about 7 to 11 cycles, used a sample-barcoded 5' primer plus a J-beta primer mix. TCRdb independently ran MiXCR on the 5' RACE reads; one entry per CDR3 protein. The sample records roughly 1.6 million distinct CDR3 sequences, roughly 32% being singletons. The J gene is TRBJ2-7, the V gene TRBV2, with a tentative D call TRBD2 (5 bases). The material sequenced was blood. This TCR derives from a woman in her twenties or thirties in good health. CDR3 in amino acids: CASSEAPSFDEQYF. The CDR3 bases are TGTGCCAGCAGTGAAGCGCCTAGCTTCGACGAGCAGTACTTC.